This T cell receptor (beta chain) was captured in a study of shared clonotypes between healthy human individuals. Study-wide results and limits: Across subsets, estimated richness was generally greater for naive than for memory populations.

There are a few counts of this clone. Its antigen is not identified. Sequencing used immunoSEQ multiplex PCR; TCRdb keeps in-frame clones, though not all of them. Of 300,000 to 400,000 clones in the sample, 70% to 75% were seen once. Sample: memory CD4+ T cells sorted from blood. Documented subset: CD45RA-negative fraction. The sequence derives from a man in his thirties or forties in good health.

CDR3 DNA sequence: TGTGCCAGTAGCCCGGGACACAGGGGGAGCACAGATACGCAGTATTTT. Translating gives CASSPGHRGSTDTQYF. The chain joins TRBV19 to TRBJ2-3, with 8 bases identical to TRBD1. V lost 6 bases and J lost 0; bases outside the gene matches: 8. CDR1 and CDR2 from the germline V gene are LNHDA and SQIVND (reference sequence). The CDR3 sequence is 16 residues long.